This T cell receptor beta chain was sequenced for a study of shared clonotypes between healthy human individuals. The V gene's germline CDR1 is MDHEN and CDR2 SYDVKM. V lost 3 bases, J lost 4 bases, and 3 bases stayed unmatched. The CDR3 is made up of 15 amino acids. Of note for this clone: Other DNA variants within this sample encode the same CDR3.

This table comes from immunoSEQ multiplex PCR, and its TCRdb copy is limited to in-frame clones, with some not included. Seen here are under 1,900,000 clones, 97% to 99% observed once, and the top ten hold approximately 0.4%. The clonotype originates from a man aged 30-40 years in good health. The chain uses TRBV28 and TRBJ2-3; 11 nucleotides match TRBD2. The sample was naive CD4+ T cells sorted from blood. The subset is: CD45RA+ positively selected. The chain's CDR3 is CASSLLAGGPDTQYF. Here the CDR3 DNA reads TGTGCCAGCAGTTTGCTAGCGGGAGGTCCAGATACGCAGTATTTT. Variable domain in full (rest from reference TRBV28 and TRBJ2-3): DVKVTQSSRYLVKRTGEKVFLECVQDMDHENMFWYRQDPGLGLRLIYFSYDVKMKEKGDIPEGYSVSREKKERFSLILESASTNQTSMYLCASSLLAGGPDTQYFGPGTRLTVL.